This T cell receptor (beta chain) was captured by sequencing in a study of OX40 agonist ivuxolimab in advanced cancers. In the study overall: Dose-escalation patients were diagnosed with hepatocellular carcinoma, melanoma, renal cell cancer or head and neck cancer. Study-level findings and limits: CD8+ T cells averaged more expanded clones than CD4+.

Remarks on this clone: Its cognate antigen is unknown.

This table comes from immunoSEQ multiplex PCR, and its TCRdb copy is limited to in-frame clones, with some not included. This table has roughly 70,000 clones, approximately 81% appearing once. Trimming stripped 9 bases from V and 4 bases from J, with 15 bases between. This CDR3 region has 13 residues. Germline CDR1 reads MNHNY; CDR2 reads SVGAGI (reference sequence). The sequence came from an adult with an advanced solid tumor such as melanoma, head and neck, liver or kidney cancer. The chain is built from TRBV6-6 and TRBJ1-1, with unresolved D. The sample was CD4+ or CD8+ T cells sorted from blood, taken in a trial of the OX40 agonist ivuxolimab. DNA of the CDR3: TGTGCCAGTGGGCGGGAGGATGGCACTGAAGCTTTCTTT. Its translation is CASGREDGTEAFF.